Each of the 2 T cell receptor beta chains below was sequenced from the same sample in a study of T cell repertoires in cytomegalovirus infection. What these receptors recognize is not known. MiXCR, applied by TCRdb to the reads, yields one record per CDR3 protein. The sample shows roughly 160,000 distinct CDR3 sequences, roughly 20% of them seen only once. The material was CD8+ T cells from cultured PBMCs, obtained from culture after CMV antigen stimulation. The receptors were gathered from a human donor in good health (CMV status not recorded). Some clones in this sample may be carry-over from other donors' samples.

The chain employs TRBV4-3 and TRBJ1-1, with D perhaps matching TRBD1 (6 bases). There are 16 residues in the CDR3. Trimming left V 4 bases short and J 3 bases short, with 18 bases between. Germline V gene sequence: CDR1 LGHNA, CDR2 YSLEER. CDR3 bases: TGCGCCAGCAGCCGAGAAGCGGGAGGGGGTGACACTGAAGCTTTCTTT. It specifies CASSREAGGGDTEAFF.

The chain uses TRBV7-6 and TRBJ2-7, with no clear D. Germline V gene data show CDR1 as SGHVS and CDR2 as FNYEAQ. The CDR3 has 13 amino acids. V lost 5 bases to trimming and J lost 5 bases, with 13 bases between them. CDR3 protein: CASSPRTANEQYF. CDR3 bases: TGTGCCAGCAGCCCACGGACCGCCAACGAGCAGTACTTC.